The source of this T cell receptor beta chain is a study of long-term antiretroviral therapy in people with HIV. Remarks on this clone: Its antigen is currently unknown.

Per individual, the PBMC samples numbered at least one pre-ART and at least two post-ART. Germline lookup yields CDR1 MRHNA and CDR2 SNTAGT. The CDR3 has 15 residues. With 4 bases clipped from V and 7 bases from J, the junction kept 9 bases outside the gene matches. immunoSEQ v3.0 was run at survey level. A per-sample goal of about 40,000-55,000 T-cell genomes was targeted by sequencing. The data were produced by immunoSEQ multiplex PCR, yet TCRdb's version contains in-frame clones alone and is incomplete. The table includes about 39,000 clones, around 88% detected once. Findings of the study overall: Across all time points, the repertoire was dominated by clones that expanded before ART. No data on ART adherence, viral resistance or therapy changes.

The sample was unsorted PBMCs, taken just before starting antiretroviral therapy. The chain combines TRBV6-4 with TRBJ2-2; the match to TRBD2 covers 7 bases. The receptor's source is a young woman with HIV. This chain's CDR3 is CASSGGLSASGELFF. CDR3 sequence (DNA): TGTGCCAGCAGTGGGGGACTATCGGCCAGCGGGGAGCTGTTTTTT.